This T cell receptor beta chain was identified during a study of identical twins. General observations from the study: There was more out-of-frame TCR alpha sharing in monozygotic twins than models estimated.

This clonotype was detected a few times. Its antigen is undetermined. TCRdb reprocessed the 5' RACE reads with MiXCR, giving one entry per CDR3 protein. Of some 500,000 distinct CDR3 sequences listed, roughly a fifth are singletons. The same sample was also used in a study of T cells expressing NK-cell markers.

The TCR sequence derives from a woman between 18 and 29 years old in good health. The specimen sequenced was CD4+ T cells sorted from blood.

The chain's CDR3 is CASSLDIGSHEQFF. CDR3 nucleotide sequence: TGTGCCAGCAGCCTCGATATAGGTTCCCATGAGCAGTTCTTC. This sequence joins TRBV14 and TRBJ2-1; D ambiguous. The length of the CDR3 is 14 residues. Trimming took 4 bases from V and 8 from J, leaving 15 bases between them. Germline assignment: CDR1 SGHDN and CDR2 FVKESK.